These T cell receptor beta chains were read from a single sample in a study of OX40 agonist ivuxolimab in advanced cancers. Method: immunoSEQ multiplex PCR; TCRdb's copy keeps in-frame clones and lacks some. The sample has approximately 64,000 clones, 75% to 90% seen once; the top ten hold around 2.8%. Sequences were derived from CD4+ or CD8+ T cells sorted from blood, sampled in a trial of the OX40 agonist ivuxolimab. The receptors derive from an adult with an advanced solid tumor such as melanoma, head and neck, liver or kidney cancer. CDR3s include the opening cysteine and the closing phenylalanine or tryptophan. The D gene is left open where the match is weak. Size is stated for part of the rows, as once, few or many counts, or as a class when the clone is expanded.

D gene	V gene	clone size	J gene	CDR3 protein	CDR3 DNA
-	TRBV19	-	TRBJ1-5	CASSFQQGNQPQHF	TGTGCCAGTAGTTTCCAACAGGGTAATCAGCCCCAGCATTTT
TRBD1	TRBV9	-	TRBJ2-3	CASSVQAGTAFTDTQYF	TGTGCCAGCAGCGTCCAAGCCGGGACAGCGTTCACAGATACGCAGTATTTT
TRBD2	TRBV5-6	once	TRBJ2-2	CASSSGTTLNTGELFF	TGTGCCAGCAGCTCCGGGACTACCTTGAACACCGGGGAGCTGTTTTTT
-	TRBV7-2	-	TRBJ2-3	CASSLPGLSTDTQYF	TGTGCCAGCAGCTTGCCGGGACTCAGCACAGATACGCAGTATTTT
-	TRBV5-4	-	TRBJ2-1	CASSLEQGFNEQFF	TGTGCCAGCAGCTTGGAGCAGGGTTTCAATGAGCAGTTCTTC
-	TRBV5-1	-	TRBJ2-7	CASSPTLGGYEQYF	TGCGCCAGCAGCCCAACCCTGGGCGGTTACGAGCAGTACTTC
-	TRBV7-3	-	TRBJ2-1	CASSWGRYNEQFF	TGTGCCAGCAGCTGGGGGCGGTACAATGAGCAGTTCTTC
-	TRBV28	-	TRBJ1-2	CASRPLTGISIANYGYTF	TGTGCCAGCAGGCCTCTTACAGGGATCTCGATAGCTAACTATGGCTACACCTTC
TRBD1	TRBV6-1	-	TRBJ2-3	CASRGTETFTDTQYF	TGTGCCAGCAGAGGGACAGAGACCTTCACAGATACGCAGTATTTT
TRBD1	TRBV28	-	TRBJ1-2	CASSPGTGGDGYTF	TGTGCCAGCAGTCCGGGGACAGGGGGTGATGGCTACACCTTC
-	TRBV5-6	-	TRBJ2-4	CASSLKGEKYF	TGTGCCAGCAGCTTGAAGGGGGAAAAGTACTTC
-	TRBV18	-	TRBJ1-2	CASSPLETYGYTF	TGTGCCAGCTCACCATTGGAGACCTATGGCTACACCTTC
-	TRBV18	-	TRBJ2-1	CASSPLARGPYNEQFF	TGTGCCAGCTCACCACTGGCGCGGGGGCCCTACAATGAGCAGTTCTTC
-	TRBV30	-	TRBJ1-1	CAWSGGAEAFF	TGTGCCTGGAGTGGAGGGGCTGAAGCTTTCTTT
-	TRBV19	-	TRBJ2-1	CASSIQGLGEQFF	TGTGCCAGTAGTATCCAGGGGTTAGGTGAGCAGTTCTTC
-	TRBV10-3	-	TRBJ1-6	CATGEPGNSPLHF	TGTGCCACAGGAGAACCGGGGAATTCACCCCTCCACTTT
-	TRBV28	-	TRBJ1-1	CASSLGVTEAFF	TGTGCCAGCAGCTTGGGAGTCACTGAAGCTTTCTTT
TRBD2	TRBV7-9	once	TRBJ2-1	CASSSSGGVYNEQFF	TGTGCCAGCAGCTCCAGCGGGGGAGTCTACAATGAGCAGTTCTTC
-	TRBV11-3	-	TRBJ2-3	CASSFRGGTDTQYF	TGTGCCAGCAGCTTTAGGGGGGGAACAGATACGCAGTATTTT
TRBD1	TRBV28	-	TRBJ1-4	CASSHPAGTGPFF	TGTGCCAGCAGTCACCCCGCCGGGACAGGCCCCTTTTTT
TRBD1	TRBV19	few	TRBJ1-5	CASKDRGDQPQHF	TGTGCCAGTAAGGACAGGGGAGATCAGCCCCAGCATTTT
-	TRBV15	-	TRBJ1-5	CATSRDLGRNQPQHF	TGTGCCACCAGCAGAGATCTTGGCAGGAATCAGCCCCAGCATTTT
TRBD2	TRBV7-2	-	TRBJ2-5	CASSSLGTSGAETQYF	TGTGCCAGCAGCTCCCTCGGGACTAGCGGGGCTGAGACCCAGTACTTC
-	TRBV7-2	-	TRBJ2-4	CASSLDRSNIQYF	TGTGCCAGCAGCTTAGACAGGTCAAACATTCAGTACTTC
TRBD1	TRBV19	-	TRBJ1-3	CASSVQGARGNTIYF	TGTGCCAGTAGTGTACAGGGGGCGAGAGGAAACACCATATATTTT
-	TRBV11-2	-	TRBJ1-6	CASSLGSYRSRGANSPLHF	TGTGCCAGCAGCTTAGGGTCCTATAGGTCACGGGGGGCAAATTCACCCCTCCACTTT
-	TRBV28	-	TRBJ1-3	CASRGSDRRSGNTIYF	TGTGCCAGCAGGGGCTCGGACCGCCGCTCTGGAAACACCATATATTTT
-	TRBV5-1	-	TRBJ1-4	CASSLSPDLFEKLFF	TGCGCCAGCAGCTTGAGTCCGGACTTGTTTGAAAAACTGTTTTTT
-	TRBV7-2	-	TRBJ1-3	CASSLGATPGNTIYF	TGTGCCAGCAGCTTAGGCGCTACCCCTGGAAACACCATATATTTT
-	TRBV27	-	TRBJ2-7	CASSLQPFSYEQYF	TGTGCCAGCAGTTTACAGCCATTCTCCTACGAGCAGTACTTC
-	TRBV4-3	-	TRBJ2-1	CASSQAGANSYNEQFF	TGCGCCAGCAGCCAGGCGGGGGCGAACTCCTACAATGAGCAGTTCTTC
TRBD2	TRBV7-3	once	TRBJ2-3	CASSFRGADTQYF	TGTGCCAGCAGCTTTCGGGGGGCAGATACGCAGTATTTT
-	TRBV7-2	-	TRBJ1-6	CASSLASGGRPPLHF	TGTGCCAGCAGCTTAGCGTCGGGGGGGAGGCCACCCCTCCACTTT
TRBD1	TRBV5-4	-	TRBJ2-5	CASSPGTGPPETQYF	TGTGCCAGCAGCCCTGGGACAGGACCGCCGGAGACCCAGTACTTC
-	TRBV9	-	TRBJ1-1	CASSTLSRGDTEAFF	TGTGCCAGCAGCACCTTATCACGGGGGGACACTGAAGCTTTCTTT
TRBD2	TRBV5-1	-	TRBJ2-1	CASRPGGGRDEQFF	TGCGCCAGCCGCCCCGGGGGGGGCCGGGATGAGCAGTTCTTC
-	TRBV7-8	-	TRBJ1-2	CASSLERGGINYGYTF	TGTGCCAGCAGCTTAGAGAGAGGGGGGATAAACTATGGCTACACCTTC
TRBD1	TRBV4-2	-	TRBJ1-6	CASSQGQGRESLHF	TGTGCCAGCAGCCAAGGACAGGGACGAGAGTCCCTCCACTTT
-	TRBV11-2	once	TRBJ2-3	CASSLNLGGTDTQYF	TGTGCCAGCAGCTTAAATCTGGGGGGCACAGATACGCAGTATTTT
-	TRBV21-1	once	TRBJ2-6	CASSKGHLSGANVLTF	TGTGCCAGCAGCAAGGGCCATCTCTCTGGGGCCAACGTCCTGACTTTC
-	TRBV7-9	few	TRBJ1-1	CASSSGGGWNTEAFF	TGTGCCAGCAGCTCCGGGGGGGGATGGAACACTGAAGCTTTCTTT
-	TRBV7-3	few	TRBJ1-2	CASSPSGGAGYGYTF	TGTGCCAGCAGCCCTTCTGGGGGGGCGGGCTATGGCTACACCTTC
-	TRBV7-2	-	TRBJ1-4	CASSLALGAANGKLFF	TGTGCCAGCAGCTTAGCTCTAGGGGCCGCGAATGGAAAACTGTTTTTT
-	TRBV5-1	once	TRBJ1-1	CASSLEGQNTEAFF	TGCGCCAGCAGCTTGGAGGGGCAGAACACTGAAGCTTTCTTT
-	TRBV7-2	-	TRBJ2-5	CASSPQVSQETQYF	TGTGCCAGCAGCCCCCAGGTTTCCCAAGAGACCCAGTACTTC
TRBD2	TRBV7-2	few	TRBJ2-7	CASSSQGAGIYEQYF	TGTGCCAGCAGTTCCCAGGGAGCGGGGATCTACGAGCAGTACTTC